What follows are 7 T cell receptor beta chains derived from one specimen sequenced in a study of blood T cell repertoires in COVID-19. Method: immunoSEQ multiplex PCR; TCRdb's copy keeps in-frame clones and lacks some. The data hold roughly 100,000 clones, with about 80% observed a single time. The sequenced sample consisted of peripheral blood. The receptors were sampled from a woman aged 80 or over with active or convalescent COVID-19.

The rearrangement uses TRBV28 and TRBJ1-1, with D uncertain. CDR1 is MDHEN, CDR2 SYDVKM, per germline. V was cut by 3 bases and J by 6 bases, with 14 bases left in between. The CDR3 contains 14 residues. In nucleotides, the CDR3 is TGTGCCAGCAGTTTTCCCGGTTCGAGCGCTGAAGCTTTCTTT. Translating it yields CASSFPGSSAEAFF.

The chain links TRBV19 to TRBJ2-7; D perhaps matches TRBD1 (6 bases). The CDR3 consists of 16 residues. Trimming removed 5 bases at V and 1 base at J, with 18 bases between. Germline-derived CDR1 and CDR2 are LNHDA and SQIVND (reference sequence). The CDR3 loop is CASSPGGGVGSYEQYF. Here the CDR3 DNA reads TGTGCCAGTAGTCCCGGTGGGGGCGTGGGTTCCTACGAGCAGTACTTC.

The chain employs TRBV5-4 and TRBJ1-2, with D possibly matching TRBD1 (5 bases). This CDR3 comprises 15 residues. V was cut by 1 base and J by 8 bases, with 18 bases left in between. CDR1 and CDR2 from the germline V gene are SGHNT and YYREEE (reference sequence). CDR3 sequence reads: CASSLQGRIAEGYTF. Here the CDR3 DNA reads TGTGCCAGCAGCTTGCAGGGTAGAATCGCGGAGGGCTACACCTTC.

The DNA of the CDR3 is TGTGCCAGCAGTTTCGGTAGCAATCAGCCCCAGCATTTT. The encoded protein is CASSFGSNQPQHF. The chain employs TRBV28 and TRBJ1-5; D is uncertain. The CDR3 has 13 amino acids. Per the germline V gene, CDR1 is MDHEN and CDR2 is SYDVKM. V shed 3 bases and J shed 0 bases, with 3 bases lying between them.

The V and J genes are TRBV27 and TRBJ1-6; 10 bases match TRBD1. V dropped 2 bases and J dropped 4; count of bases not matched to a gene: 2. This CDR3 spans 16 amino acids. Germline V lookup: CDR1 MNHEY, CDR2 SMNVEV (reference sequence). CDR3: CASSLKGQGYNSPLHF. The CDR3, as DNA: TGTGCCAGCAGTTTAAAGGGACAGGGGTATAATTCACCCCTCCACTTT.

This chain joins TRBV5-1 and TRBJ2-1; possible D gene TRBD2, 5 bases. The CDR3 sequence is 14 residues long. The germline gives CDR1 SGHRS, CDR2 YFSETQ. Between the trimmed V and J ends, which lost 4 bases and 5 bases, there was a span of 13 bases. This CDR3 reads CASSRTLVDNEQFF. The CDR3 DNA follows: TGCGCCAGCAGCCGTACACTAGTAGACAATGAGCAGTTCTTC.

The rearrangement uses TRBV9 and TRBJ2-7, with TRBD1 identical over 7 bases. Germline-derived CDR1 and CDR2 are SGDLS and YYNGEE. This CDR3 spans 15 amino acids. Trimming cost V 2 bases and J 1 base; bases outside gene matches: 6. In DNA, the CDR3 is TGTGCCAGCAGCGTCACCTTGGACAGGTCCTACGAGCAGTACTTC. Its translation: CASSVTLDRSYEQYF. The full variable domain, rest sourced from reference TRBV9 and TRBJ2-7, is DSGVTQTPKHLITATGQRVTLRCSPRSGDLSVYWYQQSLDQGLQFLIQYYNGEERAKGNILERFSAQQFPDLHSELNLSSLELGDSALYFCASSVTLDRSYEQYFGPGTRLTVT.